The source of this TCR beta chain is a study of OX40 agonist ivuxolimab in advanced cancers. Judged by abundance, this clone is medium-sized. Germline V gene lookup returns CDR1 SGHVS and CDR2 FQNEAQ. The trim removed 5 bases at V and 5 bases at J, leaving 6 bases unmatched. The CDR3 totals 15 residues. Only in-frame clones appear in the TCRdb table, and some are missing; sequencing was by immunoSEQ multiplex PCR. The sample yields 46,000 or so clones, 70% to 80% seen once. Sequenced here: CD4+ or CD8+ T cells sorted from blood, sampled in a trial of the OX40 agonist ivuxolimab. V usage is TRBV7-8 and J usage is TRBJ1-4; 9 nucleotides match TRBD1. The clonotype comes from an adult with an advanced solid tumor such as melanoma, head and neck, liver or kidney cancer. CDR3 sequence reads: CASSEGQGRNEKLFF. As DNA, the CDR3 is TGTGCCAGCAGCGAAGGACAGGGGAGGAATGAAAAACTGTTTTTT.